These 29 T cell receptor beta chains share one sample of origin, sequenced in a study of cytomegalovirus exposure and HLA in healthy donors. The PCR made use of 60 Vbeta and 13 Jbeta primers. The data were produced by immunoSEQ multiplex PCR, yet TCRdb's version contains in-frame clones alone and is incomplete. The table records 200,000 to 250,000 clones, about 83% of them present only once. The sequenced sample consisted of PBMCs. These receptors came from a human donor in good health.

CDR3 loop: CSVWSGTGGSYEQYF. CDR3 bases: TGCAGCGTTTGGTCCGGGACAGGGGGTTCCTACGAGCAGTACTTC. The chain recombines TRBV29-1 with TRBJ2-7, with 11 bases matching TRBD1. The junction had 7 bases not matched to a gene; V was cut back by 5 bases and J by 1 base. The CDR3 totals 15 residues. The germline CDR1 and CDR2 sequences are SQVTM and ANQGSEA.

This chain joins TRBV12-5 and TRBJ2-3; 7 nucleotides match TRBD2. The CDR3 extends over 16 amino acids. Germline lookup yields CDR1 LGHNT and CDR2 FRNRAP. The J segment lost 2 bases and the V segment lost 1 base, leaving 6 bases of the junction unmatched. The CDR3, as DNA: TGTGCTAGTGGTTTGGGGACTAGTCTGAACACAGATACGCAGTATTTT. It is translated as CASGLGTSLNTDTQYF. The full variable domain, its missing parts supplied by reference TRBV12-5 and TRBJ2-3, is DARVTQTPRHKVTEMGQEVTMRCQPILGHNTVFWYRQTMMQGLELLAYFRNRAPLDDSGMPKDRFSAEMPDATLATLKIQPSEPRDSAVYFCASGLGTSLNTDTQYFGPGTRLTVL.

In DNA form, the CDR3 reads TGTGCCAGCAGCCAAGCGAACGGACTACCGATCAATGAGCAGTTCTTC. Its protein product is CASSQANGLPINEQFF. V is TRBV4-2 and J is TRBJ2-1; possibly TRBD2 for D (6 bases). The V gene's germline CDR1 is LGHNA and CDR2 YNFKEQ. CDR3 size: 16 residues. Trimming shortened V by 1 base and J by 6 bases, and 16 bases separated the two germline ends.

This chain joins TRBV21-1 and TRBJ2-4; TRBD2, the table's D call, was not compared with the DNA. TRBV21-1 is classified as a pseudogene. The CDR3 extends over 15 amino acids. The CDR3 nucleotides read TGTGCCCTGAGACCAGCGAACCCTCACAAAAACATTCAGTACTTC. Its translation: CALRPANPHKNIQYF.

The chain is built from TRBV28 and TRBJ2-1; the match to TRBD2 covers 12 bases. V trimming: 9 bases; J trimming: 3 bases; junction bases outside the gene matches: 15. The germline gives CDR1 MDHEN, CDR2 SYDVKM. The CDR3 contains 18 residues. Here the CDR3 DNA reads TGTGCCAGTCAATTGCGGGCTAGCGGGAGGGCCATCTACAATGAGCAGTTCTTC. This encodes CASQLRASGRAIYNEQFF.

V usage is TRBV29-1 and J usage is TRBJ2-7, with 8 bases lining up with TRBD1. CDR1 and CDR2 (germline): SQVTM, ANQGSEA. The CDR3 is 14 amino acids. The J segment lost 3 bases and the V segment lost 4 bases, leaving 8 bases of the junction unmatched. CDR3 DNA sequence: TGCAGCGTTGCTAGGGGACAGGCGGTCTACGAGCAGTACTTC. Translated, it gives CSVARGQAVYEQYF.

The V and J genes are TRBV7-2 and TRBJ2-7; D might be TRBD1 (5 bases). This CDR3 spans 13 amino acids. Between the trimmed V and J ends, which lost 5 bases and 3 bases, there was a span of 11 bases. The germline gives CDR1 SGHTA, CDR2 FQGNSA. The CDR3 spells CASSGRGHYEQYF. The CDR3, as DNA: TGTGCCAGCAGCGGAAGGGGTCACTACGAGCAGTACTTC.

V is TRBV6-6 and J is TRBJ2-1; 8 bases map to TRBD2. The CDR3 is 15 amino acids. V lost 0 bases and J lost 7; bases outside the gene matches: 5. CDR1 and CDR2 (germline): MNHNY, SVGAGI (reference sequence). The CDR3 reads CASSYSPGGPNEQFF. The DNA for the CDR3 is TGTGCCAGCAGTTACTCCCCGGGAGGGCCGAATGAGCAGTTCTTC.

The chain employs TRBV9 and TRBJ2-3; D is unclear. Trimming pared 0 bases from V and 6 bases from J, leaving 8 bases between. Per germline, CDR1 SGDLS and CDR2 YYNGEE. This CDR3 has 13 residues. Here the CDR3 reads CASSVAPSDTQYF. CDR3 DNA: TGTGCCAGCAGCGTAGCGCCTAGTGATACGCAGTATTTT.

The rearrangement uses TRBV7-3 and TRBJ2-5, with a tentative D call TRBD2 (6 bases). This CDR3 spans 15 amino acids. Per the germline V gene, CDR1 is SGHTA and CDR2 is FQGTGA. Trimming took 2 bases from V and 1 from J, leaving 11 bases between them. The CDR3 loop reads CASSLWSSVQETQYF. CDR3 coding DNA: TGTGCCAGCAGCTTATGGTCTAGCGTCCAAGAGACCCAGTACTTC.

The CDR3 spells CASSRDSLSTYEQYF. In DNA, the CDR3 is TGTGCCAGCAGTCGGGACAGCCTGAGCACCTACGAGCAGTACTTC. The chain couples TRBV6-5 to TRBJ2-7; 7 bases are shared with TRBD1. This CDR3 has 15 residues. Trimming at V came to 5 bases and at J to 2 bases, leaving 9 bases not matched to a gene. Per germline, CDR1 MNHEY and CDR2 SVGAGI.

The chain joins TRBV7-9 to TRBJ1-1; TRBD1 matches at 7 bases. Germline CDR1 and CDR2: SEHNR and FQNEAQ (reference sequence). CDR3 length: 14 residues. Unmatched junction bases numbered 5, after V lost 4 bases and J lost 3 bases. This CDR3 is CASSSPTGDTEAFF. In DNA, the CDR3 is TGTGCCAGCAGCTCCCCCACAGGGGACACTGAAGCTTTCTTT.

V and J are TRBV6-1 and TRBJ2-7; 10 bases are shared with TRBD2. Germline V CDR1 and CDR2: MNHNS, SASEGT. The CDR3 runs to 15 residues. J lost 6 bases, V lost 8 bases, and 13 bases had no gene match. CDR3 sequence reads: CASSRLAGEPSEQYF. Written as DNA, the CDR3 is TGTGCCAGCTCCCGTCTAGCGGGAGAGCCCTCCGAGCAGTACTTC.

The rearrangement joins TRBV11-2 to TRBJ2-7; the D gene is possibly TRBD2 (6 bases). Germline V gene data show CDR1 as SGHAT and CDR2 as FQNNGV. Trimming removed 5 bases at V and 0 bases at J, with 11 bases between. This CDR3 comprises 14 residues. DNA of the CDR3: TGTGCCAGCAGCCTACTAGCTGGCTCCTACGAGCAGTACTTC. It translates to CASSLLAGSYEQYF.

J is TRBJ2-5 and V is TRBV11-2; a possible D gene is TRBD1 (5 bases). Trimming removed 7 bases at V and 5 bases at J, with 11 bases between. The CDR3 totals 12 residues. The V gene's germline CDR1 is SGHAT and CDR2 FQNNGV. The CDR3 bases are TGTGCCAGCACCCCAGGGCTGGAGACCCAGTACTTC. It is translated as CASTPGLETQYF.

The genes are TRBV6-1 and TRBJ2-5; TRBD2 matches 7 bases. CDR1 is MNHNS and CDR2 is SASEGT in the germline V gene. CDR3 length equals 14 residues. Germline trimming cut 0 bases from V and 5 bases from J; bases unmatched to any gene: 3. The CDR3 coding sequence is TGTGCCAGCAGTGAAGCGCACGGGGGGGAGACCCAGTACTTC. Residues: CASSEAHGGETQYF.

The V and J genes are TRBV6-4 and TRBJ2-7; 13 positions agree with TRBD2. The V and J ends lost 8 bases and 5 bases, in that order; junction bases with no gene match: 9. The germline V gene encodes CDR1 MRHNA and CDR2 SNTAGT. This CDR3 spans 15 amino acids. The CDR3 reads CASSPGTSGINEQYF. CDR3 nucleotide sequence: TGTGCCAGCTCCCCGGGGACTAGCGGGATCAACGAGCAGTACTTC.

This clone was counted only a few times. The rearrangement joins TRBV25-1 to TRBJ1-3, with D unclear. The CDR3 spans 15 residues. The germline CDR1 and CDR2 sequences are MGHDK and SYGVNS. V was pared by 2 bases and J by 4 bases, with 12 bases between. CDR3 in amino acids: CASSEPSVEGNTIYF. Written as DNA, the CDR3 is TGTGCCAGCAGTGAACCCTCAGTCGAAGGAAACACCATATATTTT. Combining the CDR3 with reference TRBV25-1 and TRBJ1-3 gives the whole variable domain EADIYQTPRYLVIGTGKKITLECSQTMGHDKMYWYQQDPGMELHLIHYSYGVNSTEKGDLSSESTVSRIRTEHFPLTLESARPSHTSQYLCASSEPSVEGNTIYFGEGSWLTVV.

The chain uses TRBV4-1 and TRBJ2-7; 11 bases are shared with TRBD2. The trim removed 3 bases at V and 2 bases at J, leaving 3 bases unmatched. The CDR3 has 15 residues. Germline values: CDR1 MGHRA, CDR2 YSYEKL. The CDR3 region has the DNA TGCGCCAGCAGCCACGGACTAGCGGGTACCTACGAGCAGTACTTC. Translated: CASSHGLAGTYEQYF.

The V and J genes are TRBV5-1 and TRBJ2-1; 11 positions agree with TRBD2. Per germline, CDR1 SGHRS and CDR2 YFSETQ. This CDR3 region has 16 residues. V gave up 3 bases and J gave up 5 bases; unmatched junction bases: 7. CDR3 DNA: TGCGCCAGCAGCTGGTCGGGACTAGCGGTTAACAATGAGCAGTTCTTC. This sequence encodes CASSWSGLAVNNEQFF.

The chain links TRBV9 to TRBJ2-7; 15 bases align to TRBD2. This CDR3 is built from 15 residues. V lost 4 bases and J lost 6; bases outside the gene matches: 5. Germline V CDR1 and CDR2: SGDLS, YYNGEE. DNA for the CDR3: TGTGCCAGCAGCCCTTGGACTAGCGGGAGGGCCGAGCAGTACTTC. Encoded protein: CASSPWTSGRAEQYF.

The CDR3 region is CASSGHPGQVTYEQYF. CDR3 in DNA: TGTGCCAGCAGCGGACATCCGGGACAAGTGACCTACGAGCAGTACTTC. The chain recombines TRBV21-1 with TRBJ2-7; TRBD1, as called in the table, went unchecked against the DNA. TRBV21-1 is a pseudogene. The CDR3 extends over 16 amino acids.

This rearrangement joins TRBV6-1 to TRBJ1-1, with D perhaps matching TRBD1 (6 bases). The V gene's germline CDR1 is MNHNS and CDR2 SASEGT. The CDR3 consists of 15 residues. V was pared by 2 bases and J by 1 base, with 11 bases between. The CDR3 is CASSELGARNTEAFF. CDR3 coding DNA: TGTGCCAGCAGTGAACTGGGGGCTAGGAACACTGAAGCTTTCTTT.

The chain is built from TRBV2 and TRBJ2-1; D is perhaps TRBD2 (6 bases). CDR3 length: 15 amino acids. Deletions cut 5 bases from V and 10 bases from J, with 21 bases between. Germline V gene lookup returns CDR1 SNHLY and CDR2 FYNNEI. Written as DNA, the CDR3 is TGTGCCAGCAGTTCGTCGGGAGTCCCGATGGCAGAGCAGTTCTTC. It is translated as CASSSSGVPMAEQFF.

The CDR3 reads CASSHPQRAGTDTQYF. DNA for the CDR3: TGTGCCAGCAGCCACCCGCAGCGGGCGGGCACAGATACGCAGTATTTT. J is TRBJ2-3 and V is TRBV14, with D tentatively TRBD2 (6 bases). Germline V gene sequence: CDR1 SGHDN, CDR2 FVKESK. V lost 3 bases and J lost 1, with 14 bases in between. This CDR3 region has 16 residues.

The chain employs TRBV29-1 and TRBJ2-1; 10 nucleotides align to TRBD2. V was clipped by 7 bases and J by 5 bases; unmatched bases: 8. Germline V gene data show CDR1 as SQVTM and CDR2 as ANQGSEA. There are 14 residues in the CDR3. CDR3 region: CSGAGTSDDNEQFF. The CDR3 DNA sequence: TGCAGCGGGGCCGGGACTAGCGACGACAATGAGCAGTTCTTC.

The rearrangement links TRBV28 to TRBJ2-3; D gene unclear. Germline values: CDR1 MDHEN, CDR2 SYDVKM. Deletions cut 4 bases from V and 2 bases from J, with 7 bases between. The CDR3 totals 13 residues. CDR3 residues: CASSWSDTDTQYF. The DNA for the CDR3 is TGTGCCAGCAGTTGGTCAGACACAGATACGCAGTATTTT.

V and J are TRBV7-9 and TRBJ2-1; tentative D call: TRBD1 (6 bases). This CDR3 region has 15 residues. Germline CDR1 reads SEHNR; CDR2 reads FQNEAQ (reference sequence). The germline V and J ends were trimmed by 4 bases and 5 bases, with 15 bases remaining between them. CDR3 sequence: CASSSGPTGHNEQFF. The CDR3 nucleotides read TGTGCCAGCAGCTCGGGACCGACAGGCCACAATGAGCAGTTCTTC.

With regard to this clone: The identical CDR3 is also encoded by other nucleotide sequences in the sample. V is TRBV18 and J is TRBJ2-7, with 7 bases aligning to TRBD1. V trimming: 6 bases; J trimming: 1 base; junction bases outside the gene matches: 12. Germline-derived CDR1 and CDR2 are KGHSH and LQKENI. The CDR3 has 16 residues. The CDR3 here is CASSPRQGRASYEQYF. CDR3 in DNA: TGTGCCAGCTCGCCGCGACAGGGCAGGGCTTCCTACGAGCAGTACTTC.